This TCR beta chain was sequenced for a study of blood T cell repertoires in COVID-19. For the study at large: Sites across the United States, Italy and Spain contributed samples from acute and convalescent COVID-19. The analysed material was cDNA or gDNA that came from T cells, B-cell-depleted T cells, or PBMCs.

Per the original methods: Amplification from reference gene primers served as the basis for estimated nucleated cell counts. Only in-frame clones appear in the TCRdb table, and some are missing; sequencing was by immunoSEQ multiplex PCR. D and trimming were read from the DNA, whereas the V and J calls and clone size are those reported in that table. This sample carries over 25,000 clones, 88% of them seen once, and the ten largest clones take about 8%. Germline V lookup: CDR1 MGHRA, CDR2 YSYEKL. The ends were cut back, 5 bases at V and 9 bases at J, with 15 bases in the middle. The CDR3 consists of 13 residues.

This TCR derives from a woman aged 50 to 60 with active COVID-19. Sequenced material: peripheral blood. The chain joins TRBV4-1 to TRBJ2-3; D not resolved. This CDR3 is CASSASLELTQYF. DNA of the CDR3: TGCGCCAGCAGCGCATCGCTAGAGTTAACGCAGTATTTT.